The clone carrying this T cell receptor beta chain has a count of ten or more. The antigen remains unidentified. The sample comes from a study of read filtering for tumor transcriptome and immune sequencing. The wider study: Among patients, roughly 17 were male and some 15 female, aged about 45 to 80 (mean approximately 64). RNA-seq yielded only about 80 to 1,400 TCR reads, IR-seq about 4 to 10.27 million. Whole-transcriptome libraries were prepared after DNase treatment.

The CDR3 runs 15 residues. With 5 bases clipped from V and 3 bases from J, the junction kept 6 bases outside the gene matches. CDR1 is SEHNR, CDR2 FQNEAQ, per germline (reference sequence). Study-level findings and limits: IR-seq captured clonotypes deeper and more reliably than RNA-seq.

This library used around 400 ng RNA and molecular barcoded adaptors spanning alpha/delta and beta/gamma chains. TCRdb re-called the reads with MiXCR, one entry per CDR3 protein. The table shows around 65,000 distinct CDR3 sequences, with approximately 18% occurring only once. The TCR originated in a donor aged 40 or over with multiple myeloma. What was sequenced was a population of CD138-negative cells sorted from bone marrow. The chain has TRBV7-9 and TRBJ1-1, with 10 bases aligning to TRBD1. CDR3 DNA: TGTGCCAGCAGCCCTGGGGACAGGGGATACACTGAAGCTTTCTTT. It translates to CASSPGDRGYTEAFF.